Listed below are T cell receptor beta chains from one sample, sequenced in a study of blood T cell repertoires in COVID-19. TCRdb's copy holds only in-frame clones and misses some; the assay was immunoSEQ multiplex PCR. The table records around 200,000 clones, about four fifths of them present only once. Sequencing input: peripheral blood. These receptors all stem from a man between 40 and 49 years old with active or convalescent COVID-19. Both conserved end residues are part of each CDR3. The order of the fields is J gene, D gene, clone size, V gene, CDR3 protein, CDR3 DNA. The D gene is left open where the match is weak. A clone size is listed for some rows: how often the clone was seen (once, few, many), or a class if it is expanded.

>TRBJ2-5|NA|NA|TRBV4-3
CASSQDDGVQETQYF
TGCGCCAGCAGCCAAGATGACGGGGTACAAGAGACCCAGTACTTC
>TRBJ1-6|NA|NA|TRBV30
CAWGGDRLANNSPLHF
TGTGCCTGGGGTGGAGACAGACTAGCCAATAATTCACCCCTCCACTTT
>TRBJ2-3|NA|NA|TRBV7-9
CASSLGTGVFTDTQYF
TGTGCCAGCAGCTTAGGAACAGGAGTCTTCACAGATACGCAGTATTTT
>TRBJ2-7|NA|once|TRBV3-1/TRBV3-2
CASSQDRQGVGFFYEQYF
TGTGCCAGCAGCCAAGATAGGCAAGGAGTAGGCTTTTTCTACGAGCAGTACTTC
>TRBJ1-2|NA|once|TRBV3-1/TRBV3-2
CASSQASLTLGYYGYTF
TGTGCCAGCAGCCAAGCCAGCTTGACACTTGGGTACTATGGCTACACCTTC
>TRBJ1-1|TRBD1|NA|TRBV7-2
CASSLGQPPNTEAFF
TGTGCCAGCAGCTTGGGACAGCCACCGAACACTGAAGCTTTCTTT
>TRBJ1-1|TRBD1|NA|TRBV4-1
CASSWDRANTEAFF
TGCGCCAGCAGCTGGGACAGGGCGAACACTGAAGCTTTCTTT
>TRBJ1-1|TRBD1|NA|TRBV19
CASSMGFVGTGGIRNTEAFF
TGTGCCAGTAGTATGGGGTTTGTCGGGACAGGGGGCATTCGGAACACTGAAGCTTTCTTT
>TRBJ1-1|NA|NA|TRBV28
CASSSTNPGAEAFF
TGTGCCAGCAGTTCAACGAACCCAGGGGCTGAAGCTTTCTTT
>TRBJ1-5|NA|NA|TRBV19
CASSGVGPQPQHF
TGTGCCAGTAGTGGAGTGGGGCCCCAGCCCCAGCATTTT